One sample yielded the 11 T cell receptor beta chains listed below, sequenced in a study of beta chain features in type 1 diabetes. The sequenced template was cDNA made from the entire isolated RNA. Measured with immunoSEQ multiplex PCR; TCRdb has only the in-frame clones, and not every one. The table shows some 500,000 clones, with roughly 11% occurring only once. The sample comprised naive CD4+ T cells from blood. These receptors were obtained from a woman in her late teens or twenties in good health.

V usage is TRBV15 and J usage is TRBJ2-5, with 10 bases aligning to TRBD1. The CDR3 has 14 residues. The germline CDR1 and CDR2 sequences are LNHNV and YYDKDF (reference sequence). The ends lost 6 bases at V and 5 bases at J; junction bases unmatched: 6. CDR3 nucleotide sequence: TGTGCCACCAGACCCGGACAGGGGGTTGAGACCCAGTACTTC. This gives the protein CATRPGQGVETQYF.

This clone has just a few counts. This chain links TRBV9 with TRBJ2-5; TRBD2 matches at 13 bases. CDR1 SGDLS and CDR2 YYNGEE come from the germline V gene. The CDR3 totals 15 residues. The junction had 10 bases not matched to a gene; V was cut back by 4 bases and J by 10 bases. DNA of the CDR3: TGTGCCAGCAGCCCCGCCGGGACTAGCGGGGTGTTCCAGTACTTC. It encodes CASSPAGTSGVFQYF.

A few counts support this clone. The CDR3 bases are TGTGCCAGCAGCTTTGCGGGATGGGGAGGCACAGATACGCAGTATTTT. Translated, it gives CASSFAGWGGTDTQYF. The rearrangement joins TRBV7-8 to TRBJ2-3; a weak D match, TRBD2 (6 bases). V was clipped by 3 bases and J by 1 base, with 14 bases between them. The CDR3 has 16 residues. Looked up from germline, CDR1 is SGHVS and CDR2 is FQNEAQ.

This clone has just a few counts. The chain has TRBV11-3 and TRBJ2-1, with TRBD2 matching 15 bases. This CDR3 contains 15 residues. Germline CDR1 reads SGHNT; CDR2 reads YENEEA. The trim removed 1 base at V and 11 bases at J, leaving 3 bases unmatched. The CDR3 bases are TGTGCCAGCAGCTTAGGCGGGACTAGCGGGAGGAAGCAGTTCTTC. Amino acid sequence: CASSLGGTSGRKQFF.

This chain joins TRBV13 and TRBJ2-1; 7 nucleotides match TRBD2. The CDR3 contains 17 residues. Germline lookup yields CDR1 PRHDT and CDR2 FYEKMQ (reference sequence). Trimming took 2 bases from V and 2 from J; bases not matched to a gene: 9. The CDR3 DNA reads TGTGCCAGCAGCTTATTTTTTGCGGGAGTGACCTACAATGAGCAGTTCTTC. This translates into CASSLFFAGVTYNEQFF.

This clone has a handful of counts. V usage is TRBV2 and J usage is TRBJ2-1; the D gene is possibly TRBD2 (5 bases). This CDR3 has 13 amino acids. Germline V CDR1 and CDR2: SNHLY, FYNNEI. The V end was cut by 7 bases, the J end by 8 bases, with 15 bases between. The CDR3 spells CASTEGMGDEQFF. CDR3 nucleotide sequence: TGTGCCAGCACCGAGGGTATGGGAGATGAGCAGTTCTTC.

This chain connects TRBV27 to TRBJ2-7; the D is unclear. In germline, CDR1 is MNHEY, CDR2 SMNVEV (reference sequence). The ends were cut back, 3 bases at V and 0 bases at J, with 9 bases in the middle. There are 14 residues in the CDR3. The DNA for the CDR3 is TGTGCCAGCAGTTTCTTGACGAGCTCCTACGAGCAGTACTTC. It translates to CASSFLTSSYEQYF.

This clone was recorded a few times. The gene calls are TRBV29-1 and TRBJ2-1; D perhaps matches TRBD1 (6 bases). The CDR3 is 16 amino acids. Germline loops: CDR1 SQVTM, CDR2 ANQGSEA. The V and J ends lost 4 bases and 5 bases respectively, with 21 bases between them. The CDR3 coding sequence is TGCAGCGTTGGGAGACAGGCCACAAATCTGAACAATGAGCAGTTCTTC. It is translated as CSVGRQATNLNNEQFF.

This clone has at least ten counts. CDR3 residues: CASSPKAGGLIETQYF. The CDR3 DNA follows: TGTGCCAGCAGCCCGAAAGCGGGAGGGCTTATAGAGACCCAGTACTTC. The gene calls are TRBV14 and TRBJ2-5; 10 nucleotides line up with TRBD2. Losses at the gene ends were 4 bases for V and 4 bases for J; bases not matched to a gene: 9. Germline CDR1 reads SGHDN; CDR2 reads FVKESK. CDR3 size: 16 residues.

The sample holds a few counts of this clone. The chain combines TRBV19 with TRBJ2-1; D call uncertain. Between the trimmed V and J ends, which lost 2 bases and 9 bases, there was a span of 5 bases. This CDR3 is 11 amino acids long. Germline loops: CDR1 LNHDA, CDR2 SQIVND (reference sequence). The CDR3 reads CASSIRVEQFF. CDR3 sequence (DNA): TGTGCCAGTAGTATACGGGTTGAGCAGTTCTTC.

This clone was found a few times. CDR3 nucleotide sequence: TGTGCCAGCAGCGTATTCTCCGGGACAGGGGGATCCTACAATGAGCAGTTCTTC. It yields the protein CASSVFSGTGGSYNEQFF. The chain carries TRBV9 and TRBJ2-1; 11 bases fit TRBD1. Unmatched junction bases numbered 7, after V lost 1 base and J lost 1 base. In germline, CDR1 is SGDLS, CDR2 YYNGEE. CDR3 length: 18 amino acids. Supplemented by reference TRBV9 and TRBJ2-1, the full variable domain reads DSGVTQTPKHLITATGQRVTLRCSPRSGDLSVYWYQQSLDQGLQFLIQYYNGEERAKGNILERFSAQQFPDLHSELNLSSLELGDSALYFCASSVFSGTGGSYNEQFFGPGTRLTVL.